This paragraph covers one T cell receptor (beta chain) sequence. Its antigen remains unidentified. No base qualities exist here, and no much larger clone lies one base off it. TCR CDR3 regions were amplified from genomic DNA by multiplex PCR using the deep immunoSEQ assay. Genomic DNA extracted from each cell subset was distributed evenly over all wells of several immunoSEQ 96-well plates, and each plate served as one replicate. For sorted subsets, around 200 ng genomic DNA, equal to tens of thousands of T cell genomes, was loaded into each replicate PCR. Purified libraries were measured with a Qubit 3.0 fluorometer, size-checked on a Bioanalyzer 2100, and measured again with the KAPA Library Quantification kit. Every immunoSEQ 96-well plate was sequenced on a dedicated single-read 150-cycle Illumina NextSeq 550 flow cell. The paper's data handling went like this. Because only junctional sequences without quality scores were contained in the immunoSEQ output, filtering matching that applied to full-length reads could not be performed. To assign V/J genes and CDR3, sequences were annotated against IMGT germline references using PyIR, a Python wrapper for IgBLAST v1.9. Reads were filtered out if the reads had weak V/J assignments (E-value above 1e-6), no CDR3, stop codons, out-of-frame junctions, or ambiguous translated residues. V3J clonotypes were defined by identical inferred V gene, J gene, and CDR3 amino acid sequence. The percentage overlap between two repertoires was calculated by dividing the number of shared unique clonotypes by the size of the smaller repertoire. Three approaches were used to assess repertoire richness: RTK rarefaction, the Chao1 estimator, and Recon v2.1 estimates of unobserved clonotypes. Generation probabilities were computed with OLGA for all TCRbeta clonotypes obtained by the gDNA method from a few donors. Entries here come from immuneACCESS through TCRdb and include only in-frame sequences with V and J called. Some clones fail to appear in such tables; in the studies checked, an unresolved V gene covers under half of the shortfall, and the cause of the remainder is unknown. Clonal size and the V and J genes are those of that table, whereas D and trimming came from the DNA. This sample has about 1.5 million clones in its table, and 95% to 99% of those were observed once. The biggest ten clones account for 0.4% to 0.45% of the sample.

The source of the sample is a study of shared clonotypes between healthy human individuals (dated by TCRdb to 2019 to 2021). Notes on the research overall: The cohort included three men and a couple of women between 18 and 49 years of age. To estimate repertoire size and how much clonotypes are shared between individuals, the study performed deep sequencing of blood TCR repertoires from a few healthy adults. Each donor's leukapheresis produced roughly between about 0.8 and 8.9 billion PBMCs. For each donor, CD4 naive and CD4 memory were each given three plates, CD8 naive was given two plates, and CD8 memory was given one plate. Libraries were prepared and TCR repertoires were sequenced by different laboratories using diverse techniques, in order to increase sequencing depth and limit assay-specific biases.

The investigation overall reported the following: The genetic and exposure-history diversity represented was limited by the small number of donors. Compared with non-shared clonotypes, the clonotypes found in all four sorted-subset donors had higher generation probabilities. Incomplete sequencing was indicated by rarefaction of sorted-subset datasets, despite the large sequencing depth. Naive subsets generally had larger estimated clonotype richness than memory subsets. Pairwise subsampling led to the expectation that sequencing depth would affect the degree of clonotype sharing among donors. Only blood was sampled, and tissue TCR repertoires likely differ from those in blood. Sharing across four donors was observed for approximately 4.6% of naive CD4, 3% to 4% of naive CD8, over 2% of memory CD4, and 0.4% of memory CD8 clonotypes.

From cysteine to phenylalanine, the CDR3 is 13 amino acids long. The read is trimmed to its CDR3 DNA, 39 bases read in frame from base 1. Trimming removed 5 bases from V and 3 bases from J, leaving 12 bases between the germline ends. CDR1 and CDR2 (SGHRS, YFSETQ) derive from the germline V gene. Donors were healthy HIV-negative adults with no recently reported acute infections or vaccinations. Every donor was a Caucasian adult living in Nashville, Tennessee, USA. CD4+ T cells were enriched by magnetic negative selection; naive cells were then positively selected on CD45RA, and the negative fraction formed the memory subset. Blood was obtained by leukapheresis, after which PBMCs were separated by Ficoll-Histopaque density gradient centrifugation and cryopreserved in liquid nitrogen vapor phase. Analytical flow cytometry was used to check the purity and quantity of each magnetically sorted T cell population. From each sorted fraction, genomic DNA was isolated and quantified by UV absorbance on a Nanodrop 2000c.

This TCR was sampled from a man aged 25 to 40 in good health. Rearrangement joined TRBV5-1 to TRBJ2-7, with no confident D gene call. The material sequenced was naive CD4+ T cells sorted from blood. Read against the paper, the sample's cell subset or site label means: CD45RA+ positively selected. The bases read TGCGCCAGCAGAGTCGACGTACTCTACGAGCAGTACTTC. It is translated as CASRVDVLYEQYF.